This T cell receptor beta chain was found in a study of blood T cells in healthy people across ages. Combining a sample-barcoded 5' primer with a J-beta primer mix, a second PCR ran for about 7 to 11 cycles. Each CDR3 protein is one row after TCRdb ran MiXCR on the 5' RACE reads. The sample gives hundreds of thousands of distinct CDR3 sequences, 36% of which show up once; 10% to 15% is in the top ten. This CDR3 spans 13 amino acids. The germline V and J ends were trimmed by 4 bases and 7 bases, with 11 bases remaining between them. Germline V lookup: CDR1 MGHDK, CDR2 SYGVNS. The specimen sequenced was blood. The chain couples TRBV25-1 to TRBJ2-4; unclear D gene. The TCR sequence derives from a man aged 18 to 30 in good health. CDR3 amino acids: CASSGTTVNIQYF. CDR3 nucleotide sequence: TGTGCCAGCAGTGGGACGACGGTGAACATTCAGTACTTC.